The text below deals with one T cell receptor (beta chain). Its antigen is unknown. The data derive from a study of CD8+ T cells in alopecia areata. RNA extraction and reverse transcription yielded cDNA as sequencing template. Some clones are missing from TCRdb's copy, which holds only in-frame ones; the method was immunoSEQ multiplex PCR. The sample carries under 300,000 clones, about three fifths recorded once. This CDR3 contains 18 residues. Germline V gene data show CDR1 as SGHVS and CDR2 as FQNEAQ. V lost 0 bases and J 7 bases, leaving 22 bases between the germline ends. Treatment given: oral pan-JAK inhibitor, 5-10 mg twice daily. Points from the study as a whole: Sequencing of scalp tissue also captures the resident alphabeta T cells of normal skin. Compared with mice, patients displayed less clear TCR sharing, possibly for HLA-related reasons. Among the 100 top clones, expanded CD8+ clones, like scalp clonality, were significantly decreased by tofacitinib.

This TCR came from a human donor with alopecia areata. Sequences were derived from CD4+ T cells sorted from blood, sampled at week 52, from a patient treated with tofacitinib. This chain uses TRBV7-8 with TRBJ2-1; TRBD1 is a possible D gene (9 bases). The CDR3, as DNA: TGTGCCAGCAGCTTAGCGCATCGGGAGGGACAGGGTCTGAATGAGCAGTTCTTC. Translation: CASSLAHREGQGLNEQFF.